Presented here are 30 T cell receptor beta chains from one specimen sequenced in a study of blood T cell repertoires in COVID-19. Using immunoSEQ multiplex PCR, the repertoire was profiled, and TCRdb retains in-frame clones only, with some absent. This repertoire shows some 180,000 clones, 80% to 90% found once; its top ten account for approximately 18%. Sequencing input: peripheral blood. These receptors were collected from a woman aged 70 to 79 who had recovered from COVID-19.

The chain uses TRBV5-1 and TRBJ1-2; TRBD1 matches 8 bases. Germline CDR1 and CDR2: SGHRS and YFSETQ. This CDR3 has 15 residues. V dropped 0 bases and J dropped 3; count of bases not matched to a gene: 4. The CDR3 DNA is TGCGCCAGCAGCTTGGGGGGGACAGGCCACTATGGCTACACCTTC. Translation: CASSLGGTGHYGYTF.

This clone was detected only once. In nucleotides, the CDR3 is TGTGCCAGCAGGGTACAGGGTTTCGGTTCACCCCTCCACTTT. It encodes CASRVQGFGSPLHF. The gene calls are TRBV7-9 and TRBJ1-6; TRBD1 is a possible D gene (6 bases). This CDR3 contains 14 residues. The V gene's germline CDR1 is SEHNR and CDR2 FQNEAQ (reference sequence). Deletions cut 6 bases from V and 9 bases from J, with 15 bases between.

The CDR3 DNA reads as TGTGCCAGCACCACTAGCGGGAGGGCCGTGGCGACCCAGTACTTC. Amino acid sequence: CASTTSGRAVATQYF. The chain uses TRBV3-1 (or the pseudogene TRBV3-2) and TRBJ2-5; 13 positions agree with TRBD2. With V trimmed by 7 bases and J by 7 bases, 9 bases remained unmatched. The CDR3 runs to 15 residues. CDR1 LGHDT and CDR2 YNNKEL come from the germline V gene (reference sequence).

This chain links TRBV12-3 or TRBV12-4 with TRBJ2-7, with no clear D. Trimming took 6 bases from V and 3 from J, leaving 9 bases between them. There are 12 residues in the CDR3. CDR3 amino acids: CASSPLGYEQYF. The CDR3 region has the DNA TGTGCCAGCAGCCCACTCGGCTACGAGCAGTACTTC.

This chain links TRBV28 with TRBJ1-3, with D tentatively TRBD1 (5 bases). Germline V gene data show CDR1 as MDHEN and CDR2 as SYDVKM. CDR3 size: 14 residues. V was shortened by 2 bases and J by 4 bases, with 9 bases between the two germline ends. In DNA form, the CDR3 reads TGTGCCAGCAGTTTAGGGGCGCTCGGAAACACCATATATTTT. Its translation: CASSLGALGNTIYF.

The J gene is TRBJ1-1, the V gene TRBV6-4, with 9 bases that match TRBD1. V dropped 6 bases and J dropped 5; count of bases not matched to a gene: 7. The CDR3 spans 14 residues. Germline CDR1 MRHNA, CDR2 SNTAGT. The CDR3 sequence is CASRGQGQGTEAFF. In nucleotides, the CDR3 is TGTGCCAGCAGAGGACAGGGGCAGGGGACTGAAGCTTTCTTT.

The chain uses TRBV5-1 and TRBJ1-1; TRBD1 might be the D (5 bases). CDR3 length: 15 amino acids. Trimming removed 6 bases at V and 3 bases at J, with 18 bases between. Germline V gene lookup returns CDR1 SGHRS and CDR2 YFSETQ. This chain's CDR3 is CASNSIRPGDTEAFF. The DNA for the CDR3 is TGCGCCAGCAACTCGATCCGTCCGGGGGACACTGAAGCTTTCTTT.

The chain links TRBV30 to TRBJ1-6, with D unresolved. Germline CDR1 and CDR2: GTSNPN and SVGIG (reference sequence). V lost 3 bases and J lost 13, with 16 bases in between. This CDR3 has 13 amino acids. This CDR3 is CAWSGAHGQPLHF. In nucleotides, the CDR3 is TGTGCCTGGAGCGGAGCCCACGGCCAGCCCCTCCACTTT.

V is TRBV19 and J is TRBJ1-5; D unclear. This CDR3 region has 15 residues. In germline, CDR1 is LNHDA, CDR2 SQIVND (reference sequence). V was trimmed by 4 bases and J by 3 bases, leaving 13 bases between them. CDR3 loop: CASSTPRVLNQPQHF. In DNA form, the CDR3 reads TGTGCCAGTAGTACCCCCCGGGTTCTCAATCAGCCCCAGCATTTT.

The rearrangement uses TRBV7-9 and TRBJ2-7; 7 bases are a match to TRBD1. Germline V gives CDR1 SEHNR, CDR2 FQNEAQ (reference sequence). The V and J ends lost 5 bases and 4 bases, in that order; junction bases with no gene match: 11. The CDR3 has 15 amino acids. The CDR3 protein is CASSLLQGWGYEQYF. DNA of the CDR3: TGTGCCAGCAGCCTTCTACAGGGGTGGGGATACGAGCAGTACTTC.

This chain uses TRBV18 with TRBJ2-3, with D possibly TRBD2 on 5 matching bases. The CDR3 is 14 residues long. CDR1 is KGHSH and CDR2 is LQKENI in the germline V gene. V shed 6 bases and J shed 4 bases, with 14 bases lying between them. The CDR3 DNA is TGTGCCAGCTCCCGCGGACTCCCCCCAGATACGCAGTATTTT. Residues: CASSRGLPPDTQYF.

The gene calls are TRBV19 and TRBJ2-1; a possible D gene is TRBD2 (6 bases). The CDR3 runs 16 residues. Germline V CDR1 and CDR2: LNHDA, SQIVND (reference sequence). V dropped 3 bases and J dropped 5 bases, with 17 bases sitting between them. CDR3 residues: CASSIVAGPPNNEQFF. The DNA for the CDR3 is TGTGCCAGTAGTATTGTTGCGGGACCTCCGAACAATGAGCAGTTCTTC.

The chain has TRBV27 and TRBJ1-2; 8 bases agree with TRBD1. Trimming cost V 5 bases and J 6 bases; bases outside gene matches: 5. The CDR3 covers 13 residues. The germline CDR1 and CDR2 sequences are MNHEY and SMNVEV (reference sequence). The CDR3 region is CASSRGDRNGYTF. The DNA of the CDR3 is TGTGCCAGCAGTAGGGGGGACAGGAATGGCTACACCTTC.

The V and J genes are TRBV28 and TRBJ2-7; D not resolved. Trimming took off 5 bases at V and 3 bases at J, with 5 bases between the two ends. The V gene's germline CDR1 is MDHEN and CDR2 SYDVKM. This CDR3 comprises 11 residues. Here the CDR3 reads CASSPHYEQYF. The CDR3 DNA reads TGTGCCAGCAGTCCCCACTACGAGCAGTACTTC.

The V call is TRBV24-1, the J call TRBJ1-5; D not certain. Germline loops: CDR1 KGHDR, CDR2 SFDVKD. The V end lost 4 bases, the J end lost 7 bases, and 10 bases lay between the germline ends. The CDR3 runs to 13 residues. This CDR3 reads CATSDDGGQPQHF. CDR3 DNA: TGTGCCACCAGTGACGATGGAGGGCAGCCCCAGCATTTT.

V and J are TRBV18 and TRBJ1-2, with 9 bases that match TRBD1. Trimming cost V 4 bases and J 5 bases; bases outside gene matches: 2. The length of the CDR3 is 13 residues. Per the germline V gene, CDR1 is KGHSH and CDR2 is LQKENI. CDR3 sequence (DNA): TGTGCCAGCTCACGACAGGGGGTATATGGCTACACCTTC. Protein product: CASSRQGVYGYTF.

This clone was seen a handful of times. V usage is TRBV3-1 (or the pseudogene TRBV3-2) and J usage is TRBJ1-2; possible D gene TRBD1, 6 bases. There are 15 residues in the CDR3. V was trimmed by 4 bases and J by 8 bases, leaving 20 bases between them. The germline V gene has CDR1 LGHDT and CDR2 YNNKEL (reference sequence). The CDR3 sequence: CASSRDIVAARGYTF. The CDR3 DNA reads as TGTGCCAGCAGCCGGGACATTGTGGCGGCTCGAGGCTACACCTTC.

The J gene is TRBJ1-5, the V gene TRBV19; D possibly corresponds to TRBD1 (5 bases). Germline-derived CDR1 and CDR2 are LNHDA and SQIVND (reference sequence). V was trimmed by 7 bases and J by 1 base, leaving 14 bases between them. This CDR3 region has 15 residues. The CDR3 nucleotides are TGTGCCAGTACGACAGCACGGAAAAGCAATCAGCCCCAGCATTTT. Its translation is CASTTARKSNQPQHF.

The V call is TRBV3-1 (or the pseudogene TRBV3-2), the J call TRBJ2-7, with a weak D call TRBD2 (5 bases). The germline gives CDR1 LGHDT, CDR2 YNNKEL (reference sequence). The CDR3 spans 14 residues. V was trimmed by 4 bases and J by 3 bases, leaving 13 bases between them. CDR3 DNA: TGTGCCAGCAGCCCCCAAGCGGACCACTACGAGCAGTACTTC. It encodes CASSPQADHYEQYF.

This chain links TRBV28 with TRBJ1-3; 7 bases are a match to TRBD1. This CDR3 spans 12 amino acids. In germline, CDR1 is MDHEN, CDR2 SYDVKM. CDR3: CGGGSSGNTIYF. CDR3 in DNA: TGTGGAGGGGGCTCCTCTGGAAACACCATATATTTT.

This clone was counted a single time. Other DNA sequences within the sample encode an identical CDR3. This sequence joins TRBV3-1 (or the pseudogene TRBV3-2) and TRBJ1-5; D call uncertain. CDR1 and CDR2 (germline): LGHDT, YNNKEL (reference sequence). CDR3 length: 12 residues. Trimming left V 3 bases short and J 7 bases short, with 7 bases between. CDR3: CASSQGRQPQHF. The CDR3 region has the DNA TGTGCCAGCAGCCAGGGGAGGCAGCCCCAGCATTTT.

The chain combines TRBV18 with TRBJ1-2, with 11 bases identical to TRBD1. Germline V gene sequence: CDR1 KGHSH, CDR2 LQKENI. The CDR3 has 14 residues. V trimming: 3 bases; J trimming: 8 bases; junction bases outside the gene matches: 5. CDR3: CASSPGQGGRGYTF. The CDR3 nucleotides are TGTGCCAGCTCACCGGGACAGGGGGGTCGCGGCTACACCTTC.

The chain uses TRBV7-2 and TRBJ2-5; 10 bases line up with TRBD2. Germline values: CDR1 SGHTA, CDR2 FQGNSA. CDR3 length: 15 residues. The V gene end was trimmed by 1 base and the J gene end by 1 base; junction bases not matched to a gene: 0. CDR3 amino acids: CASSLGTSGQETQYF. The CDR3 DNA sequence: TGTGCCAGCAGCTTAGGGACTAGCGGCCAAGAGACCCAGTACTTC.

This clone was detected a few times. The chain is built from TRBV4-1 and TRBJ1-2; 7 bases fit TRBD1. V shed 7 bases and J 4 bases; nucleotides not matched to a gene: 9. The CDR3 consists of 14 residues. Germline V CDR1 and CDR2: MGHRA, YSYEKL. The CDR3 loop reads CASNKQGTGYGYTF. In nucleotides, the CDR3 is TGCGCCAGCAACAAACAGGGGACGGGCTATGGCTACACCTTC.

The J gene is TRBJ1-4, the V gene TRBV30; no clear D gene. This CDR3 spans 14 amino acids. Germline V lookup: CDR1 GTSNPN, CDR2 SVGIG (reference sequence). Between the trimmed V and J ends, which lost 1 base and 3 bases, there was a span of 9 bases. The CDR3 nucleotides read TGTGCCTGGAGTGGGCCAGCGGCTAATGAAAAACTGTTTTTT. Translated: CAWSGPAANEKLFF.

The genes are TRBV5-1 and TRBJ2-3; the D gene is possibly TRBD2 (6 bases). Trimming took 3 bases from V and 4 from J, leaving 15 bases between them. The CDR3 is 15 amino acids. Germline V gives CDR1 SGHRS, CDR2 YFSETQ. CDR3 sequence (DNA): TGCGCCAGCAGCTCCCGGGCCTCGGGGGCAGATACGCAGTATTTT. It encodes CASSSRASGADTQYF.

The chain couples TRBV7-2 to TRBJ2-2, with 9 bases matching TRBD2. This CDR3 spans 15 amino acids. Germline values: CDR1 SGHTA, CDR2 FQGNSA. The V segment lost 4 bases and the J segment 4 bases; nucleotides outside the gene matches: 4. Written as DNA, the CDR3 is TGTGCCAGCAGCTGGGATAGCGGGGGCACCGGGGAGCTGTTTTTT. It translates to CASSWDSGGTGELFF. Supplemented by reference TRBV7-2 and TRBJ2-2, the full variable domain reads GAGVSQSPSNKVTEKGKDVELRCDPISGHTALYWYRQSLGQGLEFLIYFQGNSAPDKSGLPSDRFSAERTGGSVSTLTIQRTQQEDSAVYLCASSWDSGGTGELFFGEGSRLTVL.

CDR3 protein: CASSLGQPNYGYTF. The CDR3 bases are TGTGCCAGCTCCCTGGGGCAGCCTAACTATGGCTACACCTTC. The chain recombines TRBV7-2 with TRBJ1-2; a weak D match, TRBD1 (5 bases). The CDR3 consists of 14 residues. Germline V lookup: CDR1 SGHTA, CDR2 FQGNSA. The V and J ends lost 8 bases and 0 bases respectively, with 13 bases between them.

The chain has TRBV18 and TRBJ2-5, with a tentative D call TRBD2 (6 bases). Germline V CDR1 and CDR2: KGHSH, LQKENI. CDR3 length equals 14 residues. V dropped 3 bases and J dropped 1 base, with 9 bases sitting between them. The CDR3 nucleotides read TGTGCCAGCTCACCGGGTAGCGGCCAAGAGACCCAGTACTTC. This gives the protein CASSPGSGQETQYF.

This chain links TRBV6-2 or TRBV6-3 with TRBJ1-2; D possibly corresponds to TRBD1 (6 bases). The V end lost 2 bases, the J end lost 1 base, and 11 bases lay between the germline ends. The CDR3 totals 15 residues. Germline CDR1 is MNHEY and CDR2 is SVGEGT. The chain's CDR3 is CASSYLQGGNYGYTF. CDR3 nucleotide sequence: TGTGCCAGCAGTTACCTACAAGGGGGTAACTATGGCTACACCTTC.